This T cell receptor (beta chain) was sequenced for a study of blood T cell repertoires in COVID-19. Turning to the study itself: Both acute and convalescent COVID-19 samples were obtained from the United States, Italy and Spain. T cells, B-cell-depleted T cells, or PBMCs provided the cDNA or gDNA that served as material.

The CDR3 length is 16 residues. Looked up from germline, CDR1 is MDHEN and CDR2 is SYDVKM. J gave up 6 bases and V 5 bases, and 11 bases lay outside the gene matches. Per the original data handling: Nucleated cell number was recorded as an estimate derived from reference gene primer amplification. The method was immunoSEQ multiplex PCR; TCRdb's version includes in-frame clones alone and lacks a portion of them. V and J calls and clone size are as listed in that table; D and trimming were resolved from the DNA. This table has over 250,000 clones, roughly 80% appearing once. The sequenced material came from peripheral blood. The V gene is TRBV28, the J gene TRBJ1-5; TRBD1 aligns across 9 bases. The TCR comes from a woman aged 45-59 years who had recovered from COVID-19. The CDR3: CASSPYGQGSGQPQHF. Written as DNA, the CDR3 is TGTGCCAGCAGTCCCTACGGACAGGGGAGTGGTCAGCCCCAGCATTTT.